These 23 T cell receptor beta chains were sequenced from one sample in a study of blood T cell repertoires in COVID-19 (dated by TCRdb to 2018 to 2020). Receptor libraries were prepared by the immunoSEQ multiplex PCR assay. TCRdb carries this immuneACCESS record with in-frame sequences only. Its versions omit some clonotypes, under half of them owing to an unresolved V gene in the studies checked, with the rest unexplained. The sample contains fewer than 200,000 clones, 85% to 90% of them found a single time. Roughly 2% of the sample belongs to the ten largest clones. The source material was peripheral blood. These receptors came from a man aged 45 to 65 who had recovered from COVID-19.

V usage is TRBV3-1 (or the pseudogene TRBV3-2) and J usage is TRBJ1-2; the match to TRBD1 covers 9 bases. In germline, CDR1 is LGHDT, CDR2 YNNKEL (reference sequence). This CDR3 comprises 14 residues. J gave up 8 bases and V 2 bases, and 6 bases lay outside the gene matches. The CDR3 here is CASSQKQGAGGYTF. CDR3 nucleotide sequence: TGTGCCAGCAGCCAAAAACAGGGGGCGGGCGGCTACACCTTC.

The CDR3 DNA is TGTGCCAGCTCACCACGGGGCGTTAATGAAAAACTGTTTTTT. This gives the protein CASSPRGVNEKLFF. The V call is TRBV18, the J call TRBJ1-4, with D perhaps matching TRBD1 (5 bases). V dropped 1 base and J dropped 4 bases, with 7 bases sitting between them. The germline V gene encodes CDR1 KGHSH and CDR2 LQKENI. The CDR3 sequence is 14 residues long.

J is TRBJ1-2 and V is TRBV6-1; D gene unclear. The CDR3 contains 14 residues. The germline CDR1 and CDR2 sequences are MNHNS and SASEGT. Trimming stripped 1 base from V and 4 bases from J, with 10 bases between. The CDR3 loop is CASSEGAVLYGYTF. The DNA for the CDR3 is TGTGCCAGCAGTGAAGGGGCAGTCCTCTATGGCTACACCTTC.

The chain employs TRBV27 and TRBJ2-7; D perhaps matches TRBD1 (6 bases). Between the trimmed V and J ends, which lost 5 bases and 1 base, there was a span of 15 bases. Germline CDR1 is MNHEY and CDR2 is SMNVEV (reference sequence). The CDR3 extends over 15 amino acids. The CDR3 spells CASSPRPGQSYEQYF. CDR3 nucleotides: TGTGCCAGCAGTCCTCGACCGGGACAATCCTACGAGCAGTACTTC.

This clone occurred once. The chain couples TRBV28 to TRBJ2-3; 14 bases line up with TRBD2. From germline, CDR1 is MDHEN and CDR2 SYDVKM. The CDR3 runs to 16 residues. Trimming took 5 bases from V and 3 from J; bases not matched to a gene: 4. CDR3 bases: TGTGCCAGCAGTCGGGGACTAGCGGGGGAAACAGATACGCAGTATTTT. Protein product: CASSRGLAGETDTQYF.

The chain has TRBV24-1 and TRBJ1-3; no reliable D call. The CDR3 sequence is 16 residues long. CDR1 is KGHDR, CDR2 SFDVKD, per germline. With 9 bases removed from V and 0 bases from J, the gap between germline ends came to 17 bases. Here the CDR3 reads CATVLVTENSGNTIYF. CDR3 DNA sequence: TGTGCCACCGTCCTGGTTACTGAAAACTCTGGAAACACCATATATTTT.

This chain joins TRBV27 and TRBJ2-1, with 12 bases identical to TRBD2. This CDR3 contains 16 residues. Germline V CDR1 and CDR2: MNHEY, SMNVEV (reference sequence). After removal of 6 bases from V and 6 bases from J, the junction contained 9 bases not matched to a gene. CDR3 sequence (DNA): TGTGCCAGCAGACCCCTAGCGGGGGGGCCGGGCAATGAGCAGTTCTTC. Its translation is CASRPLAGGPGNEQFF.

This chain uses TRBV10-3 with TRBJ2-3, with 7 bases aligning to TRBD2. The CDR3 has 13 residues. V was pared by 9 bases and J by 3 bases, with 6 bases of the junction left unmatched. Germline V gene lookup returns CDR1 ENHRY and CDR2 SYGVKD. The CDR3 DNA follows: TGTGCCATGAGCGGAGCGGGAACAGATACGCAGTATTTT. The encoded protein is CAMSGAGTDTQYF.

The V and J genes are TRBV28 and TRBJ1-2; 9 nucleotides align to TRBD1. This CDR3 has 16 residues. Germline V gene data show CDR1 as MDHEN and CDR2 as SYDVKM. Germline trimming cut 7 bases from V and 8 bases from J; bases unmatched to any gene: 17. The CDR3 DNA reads TGTGCCAGCACCCCGGGGACAGGGAACGGGTTGTGGGGCTACACCTTC. Protein sequence: CASTPGTGNGLWGYTF.

The chain has TRBV5-1 and TRBJ2-4, with 9 positions matching TRBD1. Germline V lookup: CDR1 SGHRS, CDR2 YFSETQ. The CDR3 loop spans 14 amino acids. V lost 3 bases to trimming and J lost 8 bases; unmatched junction nucleotides: 6. The CDR3 region has the DNA TGCGCCAGCAGCTCAGGGACAGGGTGGGACATTCAGTACTTC. Protein product: CASSSGTGWDIQYF.

This clone occurred many times. The V gene is TRBV2, the J gene TRBJ1-1; D uncertain. Per germline, CDR1 SNHLY and CDR2 FYNNEI. The length of the CDR3 is 12 residues. Trimming shortened V by 9 bases and J by 2 bases, and 10 bases separated the two germline ends. CDR3 sequence (DNA): TGTGCCAGTGGGAGACAAAACACTGAAGCTTTCTTT. Translating gives CASGRQNTEAFF.

This chain joins TRBV19 and TRBJ2-1, with D possibly TRBD2 on 5 matching bases. Germline V gene data show CDR1 as LNHDA and CDR2 as SQIVND (reference sequence). Trimming pared 8 bases from V and 3 bases from J, leaving 8 bases between. The CDR3 consists of 12 residues. The chain's CDR3 is CASGESYNEQFF. In DNA, the CDR3 is TGTGCCAGTGGGGAGAGCTACAATGAGCAGTTCTTC.

V is TRBV29-1 and J is TRBJ2-3; 12 positions agree with TRBD1. In germline, CDR1 is SQVTM, CDR2 ANQGSEA. The CDR3 is 18 residues long. V dropped 2 bases and J dropped 5; count of bases not matched to a gene: 14. The CDR3 is CSVESPAGTGGVGDTQYF. DNA of the CDR3: TGCAGCGTTGAATCCCCGGCCGGGACAGGGGGCGTCGGAGATACGCAGTATTTT.

The gene calls are TRBV24-1 and TRBJ2-7; 7 nucleotides agree with TRBD2. Germline lookup yields CDR1 KGHDR and CDR2 SFDVKD. The CDR3 totals 13 residues. Unmatched junction bases numbered 5, after V lost 6 bases and J lost 4 bases. CDR3 bases: TGTGCCACCAGTACCGGGGGGAGGTACGAGCAGTACTTC. Its translation is CATSTGGRYEQYF.

This chain uses TRBV4-3 with TRBJ1-4, with 8 bases fitting TRBD1. V shed 2 bases, J shed 7 bases, and the junction held 6 bases outside the gene matches. The CDR3 length is 15 residues. Germline assignment: CDR1 LGHNA and CDR2 YSLEER. This CDR3 reads CASSQKTGAVEKLFF. As DNA, the CDR3 is TGCGCCAGCAGCCAAAAGACAGGGGCCGTTGAAAAACTGTTTTTT.

The J gene is TRBJ2-4, the V gene TRBV21-1; the table's D call of TRBD2 was not tested on the DNA. TRBV21-1 is a recognized pseudogene. The CDR3 contains 18 residues. The chain's CDR3 is CASSKLRDQLGSKNIQYF. In DNA form, the CDR3 reads TGTGCCAGCAGCAAACTGAGGGATCAGCTAGGGTCAAAAAACATTCAGTACTTC.

The genes are TRBV7-9 and TRBJ2-2; 7 bases align to TRBD1. The germline CDR1 and CDR2 sequences are SEHNR and FQNEAQ (reference sequence). V trimming: 1 base; J trimming: 4 bases; junction bases outside the gene matches: 3. The CDR3 is made up of 15 amino acids. CDR3 nucleotide sequence: TGTGCCAGCAGCTTAGGGGGACAGCCCACCGGGGAGCTGTTTTTT. Protein sequence: CASSLGGQPTGELFF.

This chain uses TRBV19 with TRBJ1-3; 10 bases match TRBD1. This CDR3 spans 16 amino acids. The V segment lost 6 bases and the J segment 2 bases; nucleotides outside the gene matches: 7. CDR1 LNHDA and CDR2 SQIVND come from the germline V gene (reference sequence). In DNA form, the CDR3 reads TGTGCCAGTAGGAGACAGGGGGCTTTGGCTGGAAACACCATATATTTT. Protein product: CASRRQGALAGNTIYF.

This chain joins TRBV18 and TRBJ1-1; D possibly corresponds to TRBD1 (6 bases). CDR1 and CDR2 from the germline V gene are KGHSH and LQKENI. V was clipped by 2 bases and J by 1 base, with 14 bases between them. This CDR3 region has 16 residues. CDR3 protein: CASSPWQGKTNTEAFF. The CDR3 nucleotides are TGTGCCAGCTCACCATGGCAGGGGAAGACGAACACTGAAGCTTTCTTT.

The J gene is TRBJ2-5, the V gene TRBV7-2, with TRBD2 as a possible D gene (6 bases). Trimming cost V 5 bases and J 5 bases, with 15 bases left between them. Germline V gene sequence: CDR1 SGHTA, CDR2 FQGNSA. The CDR3 length is 14 residues. The CDR3 DNA is TGTGCCAGCAGCGAAAGGACCGGGGGTGAGACCCAGTACTTC. Amino acid sequence: CASSERTGGETQYF.

The rearrangement links TRBV28 to TRBJ2-5, with TRBD2 matching over 7 bases. V was pared by 4 bases and J by 5 bases, with 7 bases of the junction left unmatched. Germline V gene sequence: CDR1 MDHEN, CDR2 SYDVKM. The CDR3 consists of 14 residues. The CDR3 coding sequence is TGTGCCAGCAGTTCATCCGGGGGGAGGGAGACCCAGTACTTC. It is translated as CASSSSGGRETQYF.

This clone has only a few counts. The chain has TRBV24-1 and TRBJ1-2; TRBD1 aligns across 7 bases. The CDR3 loop spans 13 amino acids. In germline, CDR1 is KGHDR, CDR2 SFDVKD. After removal of 3 bases from V and 8 bases from J, the junction contained 5 bases not matched to a gene. The CDR3: CATSDPRGRGYTF. For the CDR3, the DNA is TGTGCCACCAGTGATCCGAGGGGGCGAGGCTACACCTTC.

The chain joins TRBV30 to TRBJ1-1, with 8 positions matching TRBD1. Germline CDR1 and CDR2: GTSNPN and SVGIG (reference sequence). There are 13 residues in the CDR3. V dropped 3 bases and J dropped 4; count of bases not matched to a gene: 4. CDR3 nucleotides: TGTGCCTGGAGCGTAGGGACAGGCACTGAAGCTTTCTTT. Residues: CAWSVGTGTEAFF.